What follows is one T cell receptor beta chain and its context. Its antigen is not yet known. The sample holds no much larger clone one base away, and base qualities are not on file. The data belong to a study of blood T cell repertoires in COVID-19 (TCRdb year 2020). In terms of the full investigation: Collaborator samples came from the United States, Italy and Spain and covered acute and convalescent phases of COVID-19. The prospective study material was composed of cDNA or gDNA derived from T cells, B-cell-depleted T cells, or PBMCs. Deeply sampled blood TCRbeta repertoires from subjects exposed to, actively infected with, or recovered from COVID-19 were included in the dataset. A freely available public database, intended as a resource for researchers studying the immune response to SARS-CoV-2, is where the repertoires were released. The samples were drawn from the first 160 participants of the ongoing ImmuneRACE study and from about 1,200 subjects provided by 6 global collaborators. A de-identified subject ID, COVID-19 status, age in years and sex were almost always included in the sample metadata. Where HLA class I and class II types were available, the types were taken from metadata supplied by the sample provider, not from assay-based typing.

The CDR3 spans 13 residues, from the cysteine through the phenylalanine. The kept DNA is CDR3 alone, 39 bases in frame from the first base. As encoded in the germline V gene (reference sequence), CDR1 is SGHKS while CDR2 is YYEKEE. V and J lose 2 bases and 5 bases, and a span of 10 bases separates them. What the research found in general, with its limitations: Clinical and demographic metadata were provided uncurated, with the amount varying by source and participant.

TCRbeta CDR3 regions were amplified from genomic DNA using the immunoSEQ Assay, a bias-controlled multiplex PCR. The paper's data handling went like this. Within the assay, amplification of reference gene primers was used to estimate how many nucleated cells each sample contained. To quantify the absolute abundance of each unique TCRbeta CDR3 rearrangement, sequence reads were collapsed and filtered. For each sample, productive Simpson clonality was calculated as the square root of Simpson's diversity index across productive rearrangements. The table was pulled from immuneACCESS by TCRdb, which kept in-frame rearrangements only. Such tables lose some clones; where checked, under half of the loss comes from unresolved V genes, and the rest has no known cause. V, J and clone size are taken as reported in that table, and D and trimming were inferred from the DNA itself. The sample data list 55,000 or so clones, and around 87% of these were observed just once. The ten largest make up about 7.2% of the sample.

The collaborating institutions used their own protocols to collect whole blood in K2EDTA tubes. Collaborator samples were shipped for TCRbeta analysis as frozen whole blood, isolated PBMCs, or DNA extracted from either sample type. Material: peripheral blood. The source is a man aged 60-69 years with active or convalescent COVID-19. The sequence joins TRBV5-5 to TRBJ1-1, with no confidently assigned D gene. The CDR3 protein: CASSFPTGTEAFF. Read as DNA, the sequence is TGTGCCAGCAGCTTCCCCACGGGGACTGAAGCTTTCTTT.